This TCR beta chain originates from a study of CD8+CD57+ T cells in acquired aplastic anemia. Study-wide background: An average of roughly 3 ug of DNA was obtained from sorted CD4+ and CD8+ cells.

Genomic DNA was employed as the template in profiling TCR beta VDJ and CDR3. TCRdb passed the reads through MiXCR, listing each CDR3 protein once. The table includes about 160,000 distinct CDR3 sequences, roughly 50% detected once. For sequencing, patients were chosen who had shown expansion of CD8+CD57+ cells by flow cytometry. Each patient had severe acquired aplastic anemia. Concerning this clonotype itself: Its antigen is unknown.

The V and J ends lost 4 bases and 0 bases respectively, with 7 bases between them. CDR3 size: 14 residues. In germline, CDR1 is KGHDR, CDR2 SFDVKD. The study, taken as a whole, reports: Patients had around 30 CD8+ CDR3 sequences in common with controls (the shared set).

The V and J genes are TRBV24-1 and TRBJ2-3; D might be TRBD1 or TRBD2, each matching 5 bases. The clonotype was recovered from a human donor with aplastic anemia. The sample consisted of sorted CD4+, CD8+, or CD8+CD57+ T cells (not recorded which) from PBMCs. Written as DNA, the CDR3 is TGTGCCACCAGTGAGTGGGACAGCACAGATACGCAGTATTTT. It specifies CATSEWDSTDTQYF.